This T cell receptor (beta chain) was retrieved from a study of post-analysis software for immune sequencing data. Across the study: Disease trajectories encompassed relapsing-remitting, secondary progressive and progressive-relapsing multiple sclerosis.

J lost 4 bases, V lost 3 bases, and 2 bases had no gene match. CDR1 and CDR2 from the germline V gene are MDHEN and SYDVKM. CDR3 length equals 13 residues. This clonotype came up a few times. Its antigen is not known. Libraries were made from TCR beta cDNA, and they carried unique molecular identifiers. From approximately 0.95 to 9.8 million T cells, 450,000 to 550,000 cDNA molecules were obtained. One entry per CDR3 protein, called by TCRdb with MiXCR from the PCR reads. The data contain approximately 350,000 distinct CDR3 sequences, approximately 33% of them singletons. Study findings and constraints: Patients carried roughly five TRBV segments more frequently than controls did, and TRBV5-6, TRBV5-1 and TRBV20-1 were among them. Under the F measure, samples that were prepared in one batch clustered strongly together. Significantly lower normalized Chao1 diversity was found in patients with multiple sclerosis relative to controls.

This receptor was obtained from a girl aged 5-17 years with multiple sclerosis. The sequenced sample consisted of blood. The chain couples TRBV28 to TRBJ1-2; 7 bases match TRBD1. CDR3 sequence reads: CASSLKGAYGYTF. DNA of the CDR3: TGTGCCAGCAGTTTGAAGGGGGCCTATGGCTACACCTTC.